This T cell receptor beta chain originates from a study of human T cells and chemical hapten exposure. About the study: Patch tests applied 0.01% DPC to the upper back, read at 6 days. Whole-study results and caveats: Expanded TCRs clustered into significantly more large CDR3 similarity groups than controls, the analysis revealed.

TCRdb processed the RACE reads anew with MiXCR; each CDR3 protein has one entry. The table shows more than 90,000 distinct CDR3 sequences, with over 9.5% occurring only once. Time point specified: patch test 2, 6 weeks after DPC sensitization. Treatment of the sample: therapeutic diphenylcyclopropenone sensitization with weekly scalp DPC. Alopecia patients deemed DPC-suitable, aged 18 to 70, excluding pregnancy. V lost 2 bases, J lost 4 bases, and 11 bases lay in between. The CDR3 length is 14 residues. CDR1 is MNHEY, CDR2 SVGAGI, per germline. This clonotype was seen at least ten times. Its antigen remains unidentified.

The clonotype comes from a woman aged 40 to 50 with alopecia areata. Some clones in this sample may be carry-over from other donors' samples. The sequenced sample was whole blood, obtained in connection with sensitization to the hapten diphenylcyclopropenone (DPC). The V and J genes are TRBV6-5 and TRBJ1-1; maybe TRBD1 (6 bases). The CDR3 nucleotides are TGTGCCAGCAGTTACGCCCTGACAGGCACTGAAGCTTTCTTT. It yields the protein CASSYALTGTEAFF.